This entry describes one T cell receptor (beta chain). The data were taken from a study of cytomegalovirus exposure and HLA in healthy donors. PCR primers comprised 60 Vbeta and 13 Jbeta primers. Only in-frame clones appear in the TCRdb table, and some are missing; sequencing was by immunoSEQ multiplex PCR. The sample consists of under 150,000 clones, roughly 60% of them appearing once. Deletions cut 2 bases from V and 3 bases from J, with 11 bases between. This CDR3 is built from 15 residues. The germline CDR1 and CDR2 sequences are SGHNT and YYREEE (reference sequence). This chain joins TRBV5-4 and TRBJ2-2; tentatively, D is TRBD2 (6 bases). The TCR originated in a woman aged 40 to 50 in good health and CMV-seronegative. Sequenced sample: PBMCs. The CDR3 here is CASSFSSGDTGELFF. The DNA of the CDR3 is TGTGCCAGCAGCTTTTCGTCGGGGGACACCGGGGAGCTGTTTTTT.